This entry concerns a single TCR beta chain. Other nucleotide sequences in the sample specify the same CDR3. This entry is derived from a study of control samples from healthy donors and cancer patients. Produced via immunoSEQ multiplex PCR; TCRdb's table is partial and in-frame only. The profile shows about 130,000 clones, 90% to 95% of them singletons. CDR3 length: 12 residues. The germline V gene has CDR1 MNHEY and CDR2 SVGAGI. Trimming removed 0 bases at V and 7 bases at J, with 1 base between. The chain uses TRBV6-5 and TRBJ1-6; D not resolved. The sequence came from a man aged 55 to 70 with colorectal cancer. Source material: PBMCs. The CDR3 sequence is CASSYSNSPLHF. DNA of the CDR3: TGTGCCAGCAGTTACTCGAATTCACCCCTCCACTTT.